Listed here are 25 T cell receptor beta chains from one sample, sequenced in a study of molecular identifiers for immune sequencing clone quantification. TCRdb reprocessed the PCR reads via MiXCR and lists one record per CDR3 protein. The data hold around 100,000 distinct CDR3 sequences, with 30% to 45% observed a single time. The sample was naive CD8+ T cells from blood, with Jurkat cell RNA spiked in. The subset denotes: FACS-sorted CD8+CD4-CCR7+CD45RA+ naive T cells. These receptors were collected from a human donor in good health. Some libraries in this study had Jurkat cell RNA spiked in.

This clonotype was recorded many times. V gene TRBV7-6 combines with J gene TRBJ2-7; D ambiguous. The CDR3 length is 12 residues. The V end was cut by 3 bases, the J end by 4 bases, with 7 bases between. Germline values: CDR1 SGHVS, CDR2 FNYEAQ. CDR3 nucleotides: TGTGCCAGCAGCTTCCTTGGGTACGAGCAGTACTTC. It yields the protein CASSFLGYEQYF. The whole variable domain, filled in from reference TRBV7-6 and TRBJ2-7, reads GAGVSQSPRYKVTKRGQDVALRCDPISGHVSLYWYRQALGQGPEFLTYFNYEAQQDKSGLPNDRFSAERPEGSISTLTIQRTEQRDSAMYRCASSFLGYEQYFGPGTRLTVT.

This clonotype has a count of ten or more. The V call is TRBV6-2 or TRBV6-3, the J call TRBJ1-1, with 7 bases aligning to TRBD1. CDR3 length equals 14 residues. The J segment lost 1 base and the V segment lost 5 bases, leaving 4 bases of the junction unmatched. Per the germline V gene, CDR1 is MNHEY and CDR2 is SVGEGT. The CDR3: CASSPGGANTEAFF. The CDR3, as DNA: TGTGCCAGCAGTCCAGGGGGAGCGAACACTGAAGCTTTCTTT.

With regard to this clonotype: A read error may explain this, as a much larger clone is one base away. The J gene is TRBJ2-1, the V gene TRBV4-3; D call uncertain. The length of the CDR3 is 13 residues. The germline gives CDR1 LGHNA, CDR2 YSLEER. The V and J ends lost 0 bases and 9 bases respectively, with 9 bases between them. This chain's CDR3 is CASSQEGWGEQFF. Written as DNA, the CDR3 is TGCGCCAGCAGCCAAGAGGGGTGGGGTGAGCAGTTCTTC.

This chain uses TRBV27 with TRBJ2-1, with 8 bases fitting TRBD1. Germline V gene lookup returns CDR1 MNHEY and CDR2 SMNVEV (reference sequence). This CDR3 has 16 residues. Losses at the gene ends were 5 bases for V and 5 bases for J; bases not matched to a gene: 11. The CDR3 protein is CASSKRTGLRHNEQFF. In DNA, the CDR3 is TGTGCCAGCAGTAAACGGACAGGGTTACGCCACAATGAGCAGTTCTTC.

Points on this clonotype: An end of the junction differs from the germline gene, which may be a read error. The DNA of the CDR3 is TGCGCCAGCAGCTTGGCGACAGGGGGCATCTGGAACACTGAAGCTTCCTTT. Translation gives CASSLATGGIWNTEASF. The chain is built from TRBV5-1 and TRBJ1-1; 10 nucleotides line up with TRBD1. This CDR3 is built from 17 residues. Germline V gives CDR1 SGHRS, CDR2 YFSETQ.

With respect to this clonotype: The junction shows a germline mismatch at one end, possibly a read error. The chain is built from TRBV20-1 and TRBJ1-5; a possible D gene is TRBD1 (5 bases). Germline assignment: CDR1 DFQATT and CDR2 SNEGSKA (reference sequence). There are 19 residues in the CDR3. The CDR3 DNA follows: TGCAGTGCTAGAGACCCTTTGGGGGTGGGGCCAATTGGCAATCCGCCCCAGCATTTT. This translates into CSARDPLGVGPIGNPPQHF.

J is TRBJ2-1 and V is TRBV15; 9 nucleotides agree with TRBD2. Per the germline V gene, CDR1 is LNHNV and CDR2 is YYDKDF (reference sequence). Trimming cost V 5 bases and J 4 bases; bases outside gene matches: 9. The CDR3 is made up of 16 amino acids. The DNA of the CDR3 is TGTGCCACCAGCGGACGGACTAGCGCCAGATACAATGAGCAGTTCTTC. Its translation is CATSGRTSARYNEQFF.

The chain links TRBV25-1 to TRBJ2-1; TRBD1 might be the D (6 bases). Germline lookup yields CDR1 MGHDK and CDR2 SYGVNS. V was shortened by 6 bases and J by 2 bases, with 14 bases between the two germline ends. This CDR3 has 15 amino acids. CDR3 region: CASSLGTYAYNEQFF. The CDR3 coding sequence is TGTGCCAGCAGCCTCGGGACATATGCCTACAATGAGCAGTTCTTC.

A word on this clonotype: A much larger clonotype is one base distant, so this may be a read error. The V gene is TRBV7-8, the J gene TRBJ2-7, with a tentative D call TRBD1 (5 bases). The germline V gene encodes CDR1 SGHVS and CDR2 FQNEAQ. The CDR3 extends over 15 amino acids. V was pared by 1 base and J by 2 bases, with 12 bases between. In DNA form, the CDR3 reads TGTGCCAGCAGCTTAGGCCCCGGACAACCCTACGAGCAGTACTTC. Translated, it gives CASSLGPGQPYEQYF.

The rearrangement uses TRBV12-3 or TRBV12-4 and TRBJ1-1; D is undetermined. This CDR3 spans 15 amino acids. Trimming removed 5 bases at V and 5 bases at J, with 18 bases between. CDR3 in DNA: TGTGCCAGCAGTGACCCAAGGGTCGAGGAGACTGAAGCTTTCTTT. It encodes CASSDPRVEETEAFF.

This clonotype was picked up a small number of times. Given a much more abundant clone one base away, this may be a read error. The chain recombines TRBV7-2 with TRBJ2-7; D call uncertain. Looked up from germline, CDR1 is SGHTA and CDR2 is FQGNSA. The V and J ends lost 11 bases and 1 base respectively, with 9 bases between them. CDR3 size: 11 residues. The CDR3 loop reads CASTQSYEQYF. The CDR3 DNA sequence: TGTGCCTCGACGCAATCCTACGAGCAGTACTTC.

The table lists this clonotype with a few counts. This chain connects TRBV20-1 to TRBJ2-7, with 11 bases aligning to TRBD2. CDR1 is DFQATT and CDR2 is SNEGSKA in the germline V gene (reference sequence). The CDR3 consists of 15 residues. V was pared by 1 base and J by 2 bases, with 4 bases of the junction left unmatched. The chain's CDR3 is CSARARGLAAYEQYF. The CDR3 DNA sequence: TGCAGTGCTAGAGCTCGGGGACTAGCGGCCTACGAGCAGTACTTC.

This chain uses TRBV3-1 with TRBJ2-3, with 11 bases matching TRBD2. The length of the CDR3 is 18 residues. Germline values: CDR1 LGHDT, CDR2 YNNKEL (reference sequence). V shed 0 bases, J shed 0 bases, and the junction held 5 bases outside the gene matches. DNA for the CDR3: TGTGCCAGCAGCCAAGAGCCGGGACTAGCGGCTAGCACAGATACGCAGTATTTT. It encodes CASSQEPGLAASTDTQYF.

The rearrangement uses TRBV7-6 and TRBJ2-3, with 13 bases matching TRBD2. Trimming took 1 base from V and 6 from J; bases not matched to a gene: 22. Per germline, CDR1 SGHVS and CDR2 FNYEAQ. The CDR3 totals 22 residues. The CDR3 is CASSLVRVYGQGLAGVPDTQYF. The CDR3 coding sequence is TGTGCCAGCAGCTTAGTCCGTGTTTATGGCCAAGGACTAGCGGGAGTTCCGGATACGCAGTATTTT.

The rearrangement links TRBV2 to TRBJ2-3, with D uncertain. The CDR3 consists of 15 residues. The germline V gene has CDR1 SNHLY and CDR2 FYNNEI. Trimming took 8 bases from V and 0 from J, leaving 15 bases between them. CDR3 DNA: TGTGCCAGCGAGGCTAGGGTTACTAGCACAGATACGCAGTATTTT. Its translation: CASEARVTSTDTQYF.

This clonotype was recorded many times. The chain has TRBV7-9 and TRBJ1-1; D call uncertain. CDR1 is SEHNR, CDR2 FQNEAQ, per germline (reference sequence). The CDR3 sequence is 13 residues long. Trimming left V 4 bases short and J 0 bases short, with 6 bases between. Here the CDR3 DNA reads TGTGCCAGCAGCTCTGTGATGAACACTGAAGCTTTCTTT. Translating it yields CASSSVMNTEAFF.

The CDR3 DNA reads as TGTGCCACCACCCCGGGTGTGGGATATGGCTACACCTTC. Its translation: CATTPGVGYGYTF. This rearrangement joins TRBV27 to TRBJ1-2; the D is unclear. The CDR3 runs 13 residues. V dropped 10 bases and J dropped 5 bases, with 17 bases sitting between them. Germline V lookup: CDR1 MNHEY, CDR2 SMNVEV (reference sequence).

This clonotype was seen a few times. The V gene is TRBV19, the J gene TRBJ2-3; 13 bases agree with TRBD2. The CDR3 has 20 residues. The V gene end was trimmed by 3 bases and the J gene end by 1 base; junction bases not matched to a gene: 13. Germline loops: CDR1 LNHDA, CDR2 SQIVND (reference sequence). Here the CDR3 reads CASSIPSLAGGPQGTDTQYF. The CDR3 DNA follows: TGTGCCAGTAGTATCCCCTCACTAGCGGGAGGGCCTCAGGGCACAGATACGCAGTATTTT.

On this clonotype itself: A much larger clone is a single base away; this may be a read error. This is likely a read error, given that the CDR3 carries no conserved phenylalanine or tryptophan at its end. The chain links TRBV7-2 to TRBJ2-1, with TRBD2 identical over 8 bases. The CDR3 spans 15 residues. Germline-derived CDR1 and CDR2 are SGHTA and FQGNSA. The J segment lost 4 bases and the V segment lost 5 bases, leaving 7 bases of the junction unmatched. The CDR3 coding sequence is TGTGCCAGCAGCATTACTAGCGGACCTTACAATGAGCAGTTCTCC. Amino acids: CASSITSGPYNEQFS.

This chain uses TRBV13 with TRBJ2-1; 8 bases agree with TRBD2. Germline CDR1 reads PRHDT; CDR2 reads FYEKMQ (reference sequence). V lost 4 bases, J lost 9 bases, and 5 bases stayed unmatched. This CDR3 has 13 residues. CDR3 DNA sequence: TGTGCCAGCAGCTCCGGTAGCGGGACTGAGCAGTTCTTC. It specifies CASSSGSGTEQFF.

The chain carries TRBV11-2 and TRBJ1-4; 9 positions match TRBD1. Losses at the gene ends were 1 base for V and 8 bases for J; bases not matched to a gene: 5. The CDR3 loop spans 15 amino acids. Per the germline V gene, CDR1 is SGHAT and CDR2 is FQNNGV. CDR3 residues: CASSLGTGDEEKLFF. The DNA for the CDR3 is TGTGCCAGCAGCTTAGGGACAGGGGATGAAGAAAAACTGTTTTTT.

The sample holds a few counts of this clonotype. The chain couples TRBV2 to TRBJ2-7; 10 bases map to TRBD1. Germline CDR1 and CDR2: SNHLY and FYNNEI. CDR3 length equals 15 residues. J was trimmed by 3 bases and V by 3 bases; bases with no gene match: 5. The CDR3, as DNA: TGTGCCAGCAGTGACTGGGACAGGGGATTCTACGAGCAGTACTTC. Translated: CASSDWDRGFYEQYF.

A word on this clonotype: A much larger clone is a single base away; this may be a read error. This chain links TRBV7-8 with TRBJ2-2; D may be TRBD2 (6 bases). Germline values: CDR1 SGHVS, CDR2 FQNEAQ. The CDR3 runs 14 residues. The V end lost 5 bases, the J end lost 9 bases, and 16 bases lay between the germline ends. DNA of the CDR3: TGTGCCAGCAGCATAGGCGGGGCAGGCAGGGAGCTGTTTTTT. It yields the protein CASSIGGAGRELFF.

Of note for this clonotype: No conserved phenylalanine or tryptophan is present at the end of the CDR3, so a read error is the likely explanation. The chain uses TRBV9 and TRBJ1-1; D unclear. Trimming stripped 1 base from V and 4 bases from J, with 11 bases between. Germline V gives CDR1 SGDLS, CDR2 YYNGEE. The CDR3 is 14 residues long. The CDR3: CASSVLGDSTEAFL. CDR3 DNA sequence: TGTGCCAGCAGCGTACTCGGGGATTCCACTGAAGCTTTCCTT.

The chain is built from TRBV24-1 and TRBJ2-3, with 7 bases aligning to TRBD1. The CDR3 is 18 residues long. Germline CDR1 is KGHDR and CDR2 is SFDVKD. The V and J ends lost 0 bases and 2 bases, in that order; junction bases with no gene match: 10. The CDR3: CATSDLQPGQFNTDTQYF. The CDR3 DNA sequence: TGTGCCACCAGTGATTTGCAACCGGGACAGTTTAACACAGATACGCAGTATTTT.